The 15 T cell receptor beta chains below come from one sample, sequenced in a study of T-cell reconstitution after alpha-beta-depleted transplantation in children. Unique molecular identifiers were incorporated when the TCRbeta library was constructed. TCRdb used MiXCR to reprocess the PCR reads, holding one entry per CDR3 protein. This table has around 450,000 distinct CDR3 sequences, around 16% appearing once. Source: PBMCs, mostly from graft donor cells, taken 360 days after TCRalphabeta/CD19-depleted stem cell transplant. These receptors were obtained from a boy in the first two years of life who had a stem cell transplant for Wiskott-Aldrich syndrome, so the T cells may come from the graft donor.

The V call is TRBV5-1, the J call TRBJ2-5; 11 positions match TRBD2. V gave up 3 bases and J gave up 2 bases; unmatched junction bases: 9. The CDR3 length is 17 residues. Germline V gene sequence: CDR1 SGHRS, CDR2 YFSETQ. CDR3 sequence: CASSYNTGTSGQETQYF. Here the CDR3 DNA reads TGCGCCAGCAGCTATAATACAGGGACTAGCGGTCAAGAGACCCAGTACTTC.

The gene calls are TRBV20-1 and TRBJ1-6, with 9 bases identical to TRBD1. Unmatched junction bases numbered 10, after V lost 4 bases and J lost 9 bases. The CDR3 extends over 15 amino acids. Germline V gives CDR1 DFQATT, CDR2 SNEGSKA (reference sequence). The CDR3 loop reads CSATRTGVLGSPLHF. As DNA, the CDR3 is TGCAGTGCTACCCGGACAGGGGTCCTGGGTTCACCCCTCCACTTT.

This clonotype turned up a few times. The chain employs TRBV12-3 or TRBV12-4 and TRBJ2-2; D is possibly TRBD1 (5 bases). This CDR3 contains 14 residues. Trimming removed 3 bases from V and 7 bases from J, with 12 bases in between. The CDR3 bases are TGTGCCAGCAGTTTGGCAGGGATGGTCGGGGAGCTGTTTTTT. As protein: CASSLAGMVGELFF.

This clonotype was detected a few times. The rearrangement uses TRBV18 and TRBJ2-3; no clear D. The germline V gene has CDR1 KGHSH and CDR2 LQKENI. V was trimmed by 3 bases and J by 6 bases, leaving 10 bases between them. This CDR3 comprises 13 residues. CDR3 coding DNA: TGTGCCAGCTCACCTAACGTCTTGGATACGCAGTATTTT. Its protein is CASSPNVLDTQYF.

This chain links TRBV20-1 with TRBJ2-5; no reliable D call. Germline CDR1 is DFQATT and CDR2 is SNEGSKA (reference sequence). CDR3 length: 12 amino acids. Trimming removed 2 bases from V and 5 bases from J, with 9 bases in between. CDR3 loop: CSARQVGETQYF. CDR3 sequence (DNA): TGCAGTGCTAGACAGGTGGGGGAGACCCAGTACTTC.

The V call is TRBV20-1, the J call TRBJ1-2, with 12 nucleotides matching TRBD1. Trimming cost V 4 bases and J 8 bases; bases outside gene matches: 8. This CDR3 comprises 14 residues. Germline CDR1 is DFQATT and CDR2 is SNEGSKA (reference sequence). CDR3 region: CSATRDRGPGGYTF. CDR3 DNA sequence: TGCAGTGCTACCCGGGACAGGGGGCCGGGAGGCTACACCTTC.

The DNA for the CDR3 is TGCAGCGTTGATACAGGGGGCACAGATACGCAGTATTTT. Translation: CSVDTGGTDTQYF. The chain has TRBV29-1 and TRBJ2-3, with 7 nucleotides matching TRBD1. The germline V gene encodes CDR1 SQVTM and CDR2 ANQGSEA. The V segment lost 3 bases and the J segment 1 base; nucleotides outside the gene matches: 1. The CDR3 runs to 13 residues.

The chain joins TRBV7-8 to TRBJ2-3, with 11 bases fitting TRBD2. V lost 5 bases to trimming and J lost 4 bases; unmatched junction nucleotides: 20. The germline CDR1 and CDR2 sequences are SGHVS and FQNEAQ. The CDR3 spans 20 residues. CDR3: CASSHRYSGRASPGADTQYF. The CDR3 nucleotides are TGTGCCAGCAGCCACCGATATAGCGGGAGGGCTTCCCCGGGGGCAGATACGCAGTATTTT.

The V call is TRBV7-8, the J call TRBJ2-1, with unresolved D. The V end lost 4 bases, the J end lost 8 bases, and 12 bases lay between the germline ends. The CDR3 consists of 13 residues. Germline V gene sequence: CDR1 SGHVS, CDR2 FQNEAQ. This CDR3 is CASSSKISYEQFF. The DNA of the CDR3 is TGTGCCAGCAGCTCCAAAATTTCTTATGAGCAGTTCTTC.

The sample holds a few counts of this clonotype. V usage is TRBV12-3 or TRBV12-4 and J usage is TRBJ2-5; tentative D call: TRBD1 (5 bases). Trimming pared 4 bases from V and 3 bases from J, leaving 6 bases between. There are 12 residues in the CDR3. The CDR3 protein is CASSSTEETQYF. For the CDR3, the DNA is TGTGCCAGCAGTTCGACAGAAGAGACCCAGTACTTC.

This clonotype was seen only a few times. The rearrangement joins TRBV25-1 to TRBJ2-4; no definite D call. Germline CDR1 and CDR2: MGHDK and SYGVNS. This CDR3 has 16 residues. V was trimmed by 2 bases and J by 3 bases, leaving 14 bases between them. The CDR3: CASSEPGGLGKNIQYF. As DNA, the CDR3 is TGTGCCAGCAGTGAACCGGGTGGGTTGGGCAAAAACATTCAGTACTTC. Together with reference TRBV25-1 and TRBJ2-4, the CDR3 gives the full variable domain: EADIYQTPRYLVIGTGKKITLECSQTMGHDKMYWYQQDPGMELHLIHYSYGVNSTEKGDLSSESTVSRIRTEHFPLTLESARPSHTSQYLCASSEPGGLGKNIQYFGAGTRLSVL.

The chain employs TRBV5-1 and TRBJ2-2; a possible D gene is TRBD2 (5 bases). Germline V gene lookup returns CDR1 SGHRS and CDR2 YFSETQ. V was cut by 1 base and J by 2 bases, with 9 bases left in between. The CDR3 is 15 amino acids. DNA for the CDR3: TGCGCCAGCAGCTTGTCCGGACTTAACACCGGGGAGCTGTTTTTT. This gives the protein CASSLSGLNTGELFF.

At least ten counts were recorded for this clonotype. The chain is built from TRBV7-9 and TRBJ1-1; tentative D call: TRBD1 (6 bases). Germline V gene sequence: CDR1 SEHNR, CDR2 FQNEAQ (reference sequence). This CDR3 is 14 amino acids long. V lost 5 bases, J lost 0 bases, and 10 bases lay in between. The CDR3 is CASSQQGMNTEAFF. The DNA for the CDR3 is TGTGCCAGCAGCCAACAGGGAATGAACACTGAAGCTTTCTTT. Together with reference TRBV7-9 and TRBJ1-1, the CDR3 gives the full variable domain: DTGVSQNPRHKITKRGQNVTFRCDPISEHNRLYWYRQTLGQGPEFLTYFQNEAQLEKSRLLSDRFSAERPKGSFSTLEIQRTEQGDSAMYLCASSQQGMNTEAFFGQGTRLTVV.

This clonotype occurred a few times. The rearrangement joins TRBV9 to TRBJ2-1, with D perhaps being TRBD1 or TRBD2 (5 bases each). The germline V gene has CDR1 SGDLS and CDR2 YYNGEE. V was clipped by 3 bases and J by 16 bases, with 20 bases between them. This CDR3 is built from 13 residues. CDR3 coding DNA: TGTGCCAGCAGCGGCGAGTCTGGGACCACCCGATTCTTC. This sequence encodes CASSGESGTTRFF. Full variable domain (outside the CDR3, taken from reference TRBV9 and TRBJ2-1): DSGVTQTPKHLITATGQRVTLRCSPRSGDLSVYWYQQSLDQGLQFLIQYYNGEERAKGNILERFSAQQFPDLHSELNLSSLELGDSALYFCASSGESGTTRFFGPGTRLTVL.

In this sample, this clonotype turned up a few times. The gene calls are TRBV5-1 and TRBJ2-5; 8 nucleotides align to TRBD1. V trimming: 0 bases; J trimming: 2 bases; junction bases outside the gene matches: 6. CDR1 and CDR2 from the germline V gene are SGHRS and YFSETQ. The length of the CDR3 is 16 residues. This chain's CDR3 is CASSLARTGRQETQYF. As DNA, the CDR3 is TGCGCCAGCAGCTTGGCCCGGACAGGGAGGCAAGAGACCCAGTACTTC.